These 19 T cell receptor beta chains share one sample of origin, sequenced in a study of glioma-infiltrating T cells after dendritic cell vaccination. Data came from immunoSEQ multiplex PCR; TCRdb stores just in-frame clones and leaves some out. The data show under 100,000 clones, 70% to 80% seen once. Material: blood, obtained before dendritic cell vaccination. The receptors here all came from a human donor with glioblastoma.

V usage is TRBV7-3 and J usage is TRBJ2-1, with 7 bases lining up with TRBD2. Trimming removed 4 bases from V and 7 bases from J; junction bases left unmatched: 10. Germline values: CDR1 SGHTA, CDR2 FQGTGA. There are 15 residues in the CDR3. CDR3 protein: CASSSNRHGGNEQFF. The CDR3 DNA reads TGTGCCAGCAGCTCCAATAGGCACGGGGGGAATGAGCAGTTCTTC.

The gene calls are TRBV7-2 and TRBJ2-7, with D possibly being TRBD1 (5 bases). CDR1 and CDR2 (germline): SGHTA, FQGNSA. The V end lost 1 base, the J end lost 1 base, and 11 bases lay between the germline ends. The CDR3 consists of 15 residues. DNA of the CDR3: TGTGCCAGCAGCTTAGAGCCAGGGAAATCCTACGAGCAGTACTTC. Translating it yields CASSLEPGKSYEQYF.

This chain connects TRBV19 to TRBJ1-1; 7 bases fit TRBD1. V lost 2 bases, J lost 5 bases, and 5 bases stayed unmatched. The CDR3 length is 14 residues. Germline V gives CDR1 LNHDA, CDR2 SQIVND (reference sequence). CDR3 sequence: CASSITGVATEAFF. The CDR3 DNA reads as TGTGCCAGTAGTATAACAGGGGTTGCAACTGAAGCTTTCTTT.

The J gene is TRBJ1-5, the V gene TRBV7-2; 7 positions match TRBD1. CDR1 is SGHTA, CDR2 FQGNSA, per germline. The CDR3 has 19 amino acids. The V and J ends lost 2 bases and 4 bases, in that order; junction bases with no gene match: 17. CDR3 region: CASSLRGQGGRGPNQPQHF. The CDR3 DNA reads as TGTGCCAGCAGCTTAAGGGGTCAGGGGGGCAGGGGACCAAATCAGCCCCAGCATTTT.

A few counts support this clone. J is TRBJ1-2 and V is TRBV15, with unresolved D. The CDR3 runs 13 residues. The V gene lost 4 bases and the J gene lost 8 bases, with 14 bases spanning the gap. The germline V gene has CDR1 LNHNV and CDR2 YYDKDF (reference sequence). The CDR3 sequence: CATSTLGVSGYTF. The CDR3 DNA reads TGTGCCACCAGCACCCTCGGGGTTAGCGGCTACACCTTC.

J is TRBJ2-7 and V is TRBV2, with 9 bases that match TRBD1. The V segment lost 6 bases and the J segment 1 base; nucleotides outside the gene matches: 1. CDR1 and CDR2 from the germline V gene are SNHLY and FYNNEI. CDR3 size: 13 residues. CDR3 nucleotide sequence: TGTGCCAGCAGGGGACAGGGATCCTACGAGCAGTACTTC. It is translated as CASRGQGSYEQYF.

The DNA of the CDR3 is TGTGCCAGCAGTGACCCCCTGGAGCAGTACTTC. Residues: CASSDPLEQYF. The genes are TRBV2 and TRBJ2-7; D gene unclear. Germline CDR1 SNHLY, CDR2 FYNNEI. V was cut by 3 bases and J by 7 bases, with 7 bases left in between. The CDR3 is 11 amino acids.

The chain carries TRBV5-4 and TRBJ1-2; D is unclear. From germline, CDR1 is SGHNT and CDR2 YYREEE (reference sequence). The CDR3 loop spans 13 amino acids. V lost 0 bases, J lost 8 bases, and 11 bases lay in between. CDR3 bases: TGTGCCAGCAGCTTGGTGAGGGTAGGAGGCTACACCTTC. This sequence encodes CASSLVRVGGYTF.

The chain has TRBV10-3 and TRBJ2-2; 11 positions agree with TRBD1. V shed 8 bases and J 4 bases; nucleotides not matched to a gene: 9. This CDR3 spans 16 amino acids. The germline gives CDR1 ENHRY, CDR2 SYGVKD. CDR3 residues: CAIGRSGQGGTGELFF. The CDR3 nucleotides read TGTGCCATCGGGAGATCGGGACAGGGGGGCACCGGGGAGCTGTTTTTT.

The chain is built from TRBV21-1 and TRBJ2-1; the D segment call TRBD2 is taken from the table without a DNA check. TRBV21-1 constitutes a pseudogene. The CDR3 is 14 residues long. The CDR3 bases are TGTGCCAGCAGCTCCCGGCGGGGCTACAATGAGCAGTTCTTC. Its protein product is CASSSRRGYNEQFF.

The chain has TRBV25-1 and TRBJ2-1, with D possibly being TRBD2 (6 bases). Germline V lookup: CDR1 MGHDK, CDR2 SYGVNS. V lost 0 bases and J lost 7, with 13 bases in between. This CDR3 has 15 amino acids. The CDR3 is CASSEYAPGVNEQFF. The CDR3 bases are TGTGCCAGCAGTGAATATGCTCCGGGGGTGAATGAGCAGTTCTTC.

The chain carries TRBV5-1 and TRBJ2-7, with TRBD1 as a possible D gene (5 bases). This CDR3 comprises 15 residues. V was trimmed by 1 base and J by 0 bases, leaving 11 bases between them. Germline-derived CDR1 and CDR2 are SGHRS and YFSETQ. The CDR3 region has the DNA TGCGCCAGCAGCTTGAGGGGTCCCAGCTCCTACGAGCAGTACTTC. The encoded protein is CASSLRGPSSYEQYF. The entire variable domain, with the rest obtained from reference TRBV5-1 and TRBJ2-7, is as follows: KAGVTQTPRYLIKTRGQQVTLSCSPISGHRSVSWYQQTPGQGLQFLFEYFSETQRNKGNFPGRFSGRQFSNSRSEMNVSTLELGDSALYLCASSLRGPSSYEQYFGPGTRLTVT.

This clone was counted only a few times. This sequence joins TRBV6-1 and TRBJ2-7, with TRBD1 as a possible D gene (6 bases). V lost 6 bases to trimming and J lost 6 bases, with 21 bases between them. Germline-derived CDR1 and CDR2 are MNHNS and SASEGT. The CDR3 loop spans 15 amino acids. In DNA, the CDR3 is TGTGCCAGCAGGAACTTCGGGGCAGGGGCCCGCGAGCAGTACTTC. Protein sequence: CASRNFGAGAREQYF.

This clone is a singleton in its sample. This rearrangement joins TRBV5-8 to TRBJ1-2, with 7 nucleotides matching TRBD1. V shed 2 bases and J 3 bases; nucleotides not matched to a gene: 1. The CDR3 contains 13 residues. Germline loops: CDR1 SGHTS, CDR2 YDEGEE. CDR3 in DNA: TGTGCCAGCAGCTTCGGACAGGACTATGGCTACACCTTC. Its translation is CASSFGQDYGYTF.

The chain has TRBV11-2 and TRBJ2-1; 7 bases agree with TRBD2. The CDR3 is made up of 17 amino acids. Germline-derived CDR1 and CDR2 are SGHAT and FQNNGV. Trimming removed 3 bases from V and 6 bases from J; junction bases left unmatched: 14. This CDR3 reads CASSLRLWTRGSNEQFF. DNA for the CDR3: TGTGCCAGCAGCTTGCGTTTATGGACTAGAGGGTCCAATGAGCAGTTCTTC.

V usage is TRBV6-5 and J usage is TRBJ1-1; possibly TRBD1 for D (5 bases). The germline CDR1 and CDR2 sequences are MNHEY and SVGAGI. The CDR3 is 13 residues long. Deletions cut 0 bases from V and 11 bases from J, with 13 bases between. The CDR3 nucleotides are TGTGCCAGCAGTTACTCAGGAGCAGGGTCCGCTTTCTTT. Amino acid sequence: CASSYSGAGSAFF.

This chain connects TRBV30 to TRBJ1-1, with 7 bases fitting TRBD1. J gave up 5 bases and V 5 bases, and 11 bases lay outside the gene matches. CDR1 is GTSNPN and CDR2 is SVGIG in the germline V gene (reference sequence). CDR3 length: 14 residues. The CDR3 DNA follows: TGTGCCTGGTCAAAACAGGGGCGGCCTACTGAAGCTTTCTTT. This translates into CAWSKQGRPTEAFF.

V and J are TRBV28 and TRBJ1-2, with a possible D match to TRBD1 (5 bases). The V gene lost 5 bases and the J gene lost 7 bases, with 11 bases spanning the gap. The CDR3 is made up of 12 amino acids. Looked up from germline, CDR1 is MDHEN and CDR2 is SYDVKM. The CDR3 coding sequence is TGTGCCAGCAGTCGAGACAGTTCTGGCTACACCTTC. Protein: CASSRDSSGYTF.

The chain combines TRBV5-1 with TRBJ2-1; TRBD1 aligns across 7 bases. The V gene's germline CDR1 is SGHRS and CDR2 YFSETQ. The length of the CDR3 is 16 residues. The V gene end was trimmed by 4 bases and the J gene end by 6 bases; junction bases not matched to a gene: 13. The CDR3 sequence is CASSALEQGTGNEQFF. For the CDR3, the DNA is TGCGCCAGCAGCGCGCTGGAACAGGGGACGGGCAATGAGCAGTTCTTC.